Listed below are T cell receptor beta chains from one sample, sequenced in a study of T cell responses to AZD1222 COVID-19 vaccine. Using immunoSEQ multiplex PCR, the repertoire was profiled, and TCRdb retains in-frame clones only, with some absent. The sample lists about 100,000 clones, roughly 91% occurring once. Specimen: peripheral blood, collected on day 0 of AZD1222 vaccination. These TCRs come from an adult in good health. CDR3s leave out the opening cysteine and the closing phenylalanine or tryptophan.

V	J	CDR3
TRBV18	TRBJ2-2	ASSRVGGWTGELF
TRBV6-5	TRBJ1-5	ASSLERGDGNQPQH
TRBV19	TRBJ1-2	ASSTRTGGDYGYT
TRBV2	TRBJ2-7	ASRGTGNYEQY
TRBV18	TRBJ2-3	ASSLRTSGTTDTQY
TRBV5-1	TRBJ1-4	ASSFMGQGNEKLF
TRBV7-3	TRBJ1-1	ASSLTSGDTEAF
TRBV5-1	TRBJ2-1	ASSSRLAGGVNEQF
TRBV6-5	TRBJ2-3	ASEQGSSTDTQY
TRBV9	TRBJ2-3	ASSPYTDTQY
TRBV28	TRBJ2-7	ASSLGTSGSYERY
TRBV11-2	TRBJ2-4	ASSLPPGQGVDIQY
TRBV5-1	TRBJ1-4	ASSIQGANEKLF
TRBV24-1	TRBJ1-1	ATADYRNTEAF
TRBV6-5	TRBJ2-1	ARLACGGVYNEQF
TRBV4-1	TRBJ2-6	ASSQVAGGSGRTLSGANVLT
TRBV28	TRBJ1-1	ASRSGQGLPEAF
TRBV10-3	TRBJ1-1	AISESRAFNTEAF
TRBV28	TRBJ2-5	ASSFANGETQY
TRBV6-5	TRBJ2-7	ASSYSYRDAYEQY
TRBV11-2	TRBJ2-3	ASSLDVSLPGAFTDTQY
TRBV5-1	TRBJ1-2	ASSLNSGANYGYT
TRBV19	TRBJ1-2	ASSMLPGQGNYGYT
TRBV5-1	TRBJ1-1	ASSATGVNTEAF
TRBV9	TRBJ1-6	ASSVGPGTSLH
TRBV7-8	TRBJ1-5	ASSTDRVSSNQPQH
TRBV7-9	TRBJ1-1	ATSPSMDTEAF
TRBV18	TRBJ2-7	ASSPRTSGYEQY
TRBV23-1	TRBJ2-7	ASSQPGGSGSHEQY
TRBV27	TRBJ2-7	ASSPLAGPYSYEQY
TRBV28	TRBJ2-2	ASTQNTGELF
TRBV29-1	TRBJ1-1	SVERRMNTEAF
TRBV5-1	TRBJ2-7	ASSEQAGGNYEQY
TRBV11-3	TRBJ2-1	ASSSLDGLSSNEQF
TRBV27	TRBJ1-2	ASSLSSGRYGYT
TRBV18	TRBJ1-2	ASSRGDRGRDGYT
TRBV7-2	TRBJ2-1	ASSFGFYNEQF
TRBV10-1	TRBJ1-5	ASSERAGQPQH
TRBV7-9	TRBJ1-1	ASSPAGTGVLEAF
TRBV5-5	TRBJ1-2	ASSLEREDGYGNYGYT
TRBV7-6	TRBJ2-1	ASSLGRDGRAF
TRBV18	TRBJ2-2	ASSPSEVETGELF